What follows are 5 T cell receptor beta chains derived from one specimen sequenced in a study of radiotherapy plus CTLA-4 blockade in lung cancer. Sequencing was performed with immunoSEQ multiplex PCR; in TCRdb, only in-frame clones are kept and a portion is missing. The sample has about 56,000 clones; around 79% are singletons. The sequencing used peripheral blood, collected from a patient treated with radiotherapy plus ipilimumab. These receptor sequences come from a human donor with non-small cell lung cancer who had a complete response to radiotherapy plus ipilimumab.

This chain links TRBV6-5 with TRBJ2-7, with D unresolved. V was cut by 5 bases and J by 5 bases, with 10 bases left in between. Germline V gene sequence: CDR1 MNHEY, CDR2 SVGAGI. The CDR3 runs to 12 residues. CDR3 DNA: TGTGCCAGCAGTCGAACAAACGACGAGCAGTACTTC. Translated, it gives CASSRTNDEQYF.

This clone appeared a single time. CDR3: CASSPPTSYNEQFF. The CDR3, as DNA: TGTGCCAGCTCACCACCGACTAGCTACAATGAGCAGTTCTTC. V gene TRBV18 combines with J gene TRBJ2-1; maybe TRBD2 (6 bases). Trimming left V 0 bases short and J 3 bases short, with 6 bases between. Germline assignment: CDR1 KGHSH and CDR2 LQKENI. The CDR3 runs to 14 residues.

CDR3 sequence: CASSAEQDGVGEQFF. CDR3 coding DNA: TGTGCCAGCAGTGCGGAACAGGATGGCGTCGGTGAGCAGTTCTTC. This chain connects TRBV2 to TRBJ2-1; tentative D call: TRBD1 (5 bases). V gave up 4 bases and J gave up 9 bases, with 19 bases separating them. Per germline, CDR1 SNHLY and CDR2 FYNNEI. The CDR3 sequence is 15 residues long.

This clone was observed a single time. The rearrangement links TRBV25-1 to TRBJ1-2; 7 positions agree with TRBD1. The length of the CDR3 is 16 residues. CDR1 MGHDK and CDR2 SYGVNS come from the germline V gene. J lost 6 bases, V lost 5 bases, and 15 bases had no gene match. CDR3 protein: CASSPQTGKTSDGYTF. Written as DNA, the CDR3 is TGTGCCAGCAGTCCCCAGACAGGGAAGACATCGGATGGCTACACCTTC.

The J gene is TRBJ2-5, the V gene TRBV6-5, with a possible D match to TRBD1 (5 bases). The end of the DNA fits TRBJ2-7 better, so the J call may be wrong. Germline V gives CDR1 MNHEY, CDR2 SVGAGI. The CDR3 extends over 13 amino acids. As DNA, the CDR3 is TGTGCCAGCACAAACACCAGGGATTACGAGCAGTACTTC. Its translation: CASTNTRDYEQYF.